Shown below are 20 T cell receptor beta chains from a single sample sequenced in a study of T cells in Graves' hyperthyroidism and ophthalmopathy. RNA transcripts gave rise to amplified TCR beta CDR3 regions. The study used the HTBI primer set for a first-round RT-PCR of the TCR CDR3. TCRdb reanalysed the multiplex PCR reads using MiXCR and keeps one entry per CDR3 protein. Of approximately 640,000 distinct CDR3 sequences listed, roughly 15% are singletons. Sequencing was done on a sample of blood. These receptors originate from a woman between 25 and 40 years old with Graves' hyperthyroidism.

The sample holds a few counts of this clonotype. J is TRBJ2-1 and V is TRBV20-1; 10 bases are shared with TRBD2. Germline V lookup: CDR1 DFQATT, CDR2 SNEGSKA (reference sequence). Unmatched junction bases numbered 5, after V lost 6 bases and J lost 3 bases. This CDR3 is built from 14 residues. The DNA of the CDR3 is TGCAGTGCCCCCGGGACTAGCGTCTACAATGAGCAGTTCTTC. It is translated as CSAPGTSVYNEQFF.

This clonotype was observed at least ten times. CDR3 region: CASRGTHNEQFF. CDR3 DNA sequence: TGTGCCAGCAGGGGGACACACAATGAGCAGTTCTTC. V and J are TRBV28 and TRBJ2-1; D possibly corresponds to TRBD1 (6 bases). CDR1 is MDHEN and CDR2 is SYDVKM in the germline V gene. Trimming shortened V by 6 bases and J by 5 bases, and 8 bases separated the two germline ends. The CDR3 is 12 amino acids.

This clonotype appeared a few times. J is TRBJ2-2 and V is TRBV3-1; D tentatively reads TRBD1 or TRBD2 (6 bases each). The CDR3 is made up of 14 amino acids. The V gene lost 2 bases and the J gene lost 6 bases, with 10 bases spanning the gap. Germline CDR1 reads LGHDT; CDR2 reads YNNKEL (reference sequence). CDR3 in DNA: TGTGCCAGCAGCCAACCGGGGGCCGCCGGGGAGCTGTTTTTT. It codes for CASSQPGAAGELFF.

V and J are TRBV11-2 and TRBJ2-7; 13 nucleotides align to TRBD2. Per the germline V gene, CDR1 is SGHAT and CDR2 is FQNNGV. V shed 5 bases, J shed 1 base, and the junction held 11 bases outside the gene matches. CDR3 length: 18 amino acids. In DNA form, the CDR3 reads TGTGCCAGCAGCCTTCGGACTAGCGGGAGTGGGGGTTCCTACGAGCAGTACTTC. Amino acids: CASSLRTSGSGGSYEQYF.

Of note for this clonotype: This may be a read error: a much more frequent sequence differs by one nucleotide. The chain carries TRBV20-1 and TRBJ1-4, with a possible D match to TRBD1 (6 bases). CDR1 is DFQATT and CDR2 is SNEGSKA in the germline V gene (reference sequence). The CDR3 runs 14 residues. CDR3 protein: CSPFRGQGSENLFF. DNA of the CDR3: TGCAGCCCCTTCCGGGGGCAGGGGAGTGAAAACCTGTTTTTT.

The chain recombines TRBV6-2 or TRBV6-3 with TRBJ2-1, with a possible D match to TRBD1 (5 bases). The CDR3 sequence is 16 residues long. CDR1 MNHEY and CDR2 SVGEGT come from the germline V gene. Trimming took off 7 bases at V and 0 bases at J, with 16 bases between the two ends. CDR3 nucleotide sequence: TGTGCCAGCACAGAACGTAGGCAGGGCTCCTACAATGAGCAGTTCTTC. It translates to CASTERRQGSYNEQFF.

This clonotype occurred many times. The chain couples TRBV6-1 to TRBJ1-1; the D gene is possibly TRBD1 (6 bases). This CDR3 comprises 14 residues. V gave up 7 bases and J gave up 3 bases, with 15 bases separating them. The V gene's germline CDR1 is MNHNS and CDR2 SASEGT. CDR3: CASNLDRLDTEAFF. In DNA form, the CDR3 reads TGTGCCAGCAACCTGGACAGATTGGACACTGAAGCTTTCTTT.

This clonotype appeared many times. V gene TRBV12-3 or TRBV12-4 combines with J gene TRBJ1-1; 8 bases match TRBD1. Unmatched junction bases numbered 9, after V lost 5 bases and J lost 1 base. The CDR3 consists of 16 residues. The CDR3 region is CASSRRLGTGNTEAFF. CDR3 in DNA: TGTGCCAGCAGTCGAAGATTAGGGACAGGGAACACTGAAGCTTTCTTT.

V gene TRBV20-1 combines with J gene TRBJ2-2; TRBD2 aligns across 9 bases. CDR3 size: 16 residues. V shed 0 bases and J 5 bases; nucleotides not matched to a gene: 7. Looked up from germline, CDR1 is DFQATT and CDR2 is SNEGSKA (reference sequence). The CDR3 sequence is CSARDRLAGCTGELFF. As DNA, the CDR3 is TGCAGTGCTAGAGATCGGCTAGCGGGATGTACCGGGGAGCTGTTTTTT.

This clonotype was counted many times. The chain employs TRBV7-6 and TRBJ2-2, with TRBD2 matching over 7 bases. The junction had 3 bases not matched to a gene; V was cut back by 10 bases and J by 1 base. Germline V lookup: CDR1 SGHVS, CDR2 FNYEAQ. This CDR3 comprises 13 residues. CDR3 coding DNA: TGTGCCACCCAGCGGGGGAACACCGGGGAGCTGTTTTTT. Translation gives CATQRGNTGELFF.

The sample holds many counts of this clonotype. The chain couples TRBV6-2 or TRBV6-3 to TRBJ2-1; 7 bases are shared with TRBD2. The CDR3 consists of 16 residues. The germline V gene has CDR1 MNHEY and CDR2 SVGEGT. The V and J ends lost 2 bases and 4 bases, in that order; junction bases with no gene match: 8. CDR3 in amino acids: CASSYERGGPYNEQFF. The CDR3 region has the DNA TGTGCCAGCAGTTACGAGCGGGGTGGCCCGTACAATGAGCAGTTCTTC.

This clonotype was seen many times. This rearrangement joins TRBV28 to TRBJ1-2; D remains unclear. Trimming cost V 5 bases and J 8 bases, with 9 bases left between them. From germline, CDR1 is MDHEN and CDR2 SYDVKM. This CDR3 has 11 residues. CDR3 sequence (DNA): TGTGCCAGCAGTCCGAAGCGCGGCTACACCTTC. Protein sequence: CASSPKRGYTF.

This clonotype came up many times. The chain links TRBV27 to TRBJ1-1; TRBD1 might be the D (5 bases). The germline CDR1 and CDR2 sequences are MNHEY and SMNVEV (reference sequence). This CDR3 has 15 amino acids. V was clipped by 2 bases and J by 0 bases, with 10 bases between them. The CDR3 DNA sequence: TGTGCCAGCAGTTTAAGAAGGGGCATGAACACTGAAGCTTTCTTT. It translates to CASSLRRGMNTEAFF.

The chain carries TRBV6-2 or TRBV6-3 and TRBJ2-7; 8 bases map to TRBD1. Trimming at V came to 6 bases and at J to 3 bases, leaving 10 bases not matched to a gene. The germline gives CDR1 MNHEY, CDR2 SVGEGT. This CDR3 has 15 amino acids. The CDR3 is CASRSTGTGHYEQYF. CDR3 nucleotide sequence: TGTGCCAGCAGGTCTACCGGGACAGGACACTACGAGCAGTACTTC.

The sample holds many counts of this clonotype. At one boundary the junction diverges from the germline segment, which might be a read error. The chain carries TRBV19 and TRBJ1-1, with 7 bases aligning to TRBD1. The CDR3 is made up of 14 amino acids. Germline V gene data show CDR1 as LNHDA and CDR2 as SQIVND (reference sequence). CDR3 region: CASSIGDSNIEAFF. The CDR3 DNA is TGTGCCAGTAGTATAGGGGACAGCAACATTGAAGCTTTCTTT.

The CDR3 loop is CAWSGFVADTTNEKLFF. In DNA form, the CDR3 reads TGTGCCTGGAGTGGATTTGTGGCAGACACAACTAATGAAAAACTGTTTTTT. The chain joins TRBV30 to TRBJ1-4, with D uncertain. Germline CDR1 and CDR2: GTSNPN and SVGIG (reference sequence). The length of the CDR3 is 17 residues. V shed 1 base and J shed 0 bases, with 15 bases lying between them.

In its sample, this clonotype was seen many times. The CDR3 DNA reads as TGCAGCGCCCAAAGGACAGGGATAGGGTTAAATGAGCAGTTCTTC. Its protein is CSAQRTGIGLNEQFF. V and J are TRBV29-1 and TRBJ2-1, with 8 bases matching TRBD1. With 7 bases clipped from V and 7 bases from J, the junction kept 15 bases outside the gene matches. This CDR3 contains 15 residues. The germline CDR1 and CDR2 sequences are SQVTM and ANQGSEA.

This sequence joins TRBV15 and TRBJ2-1, with TRBD2 matching 13 bases. This CDR3 contains 18 residues. V lost 0 bases and J lost 5; bases outside the gene matches: 7. Germline lookup yields CDR1 LNHNV and CDR2 YYDKDF (reference sequence). The CDR3 DNA sequence: TGTGCCACCAGCAGAGATCCCCCGGGACTAGCGGGACACAATGAGCAGTTCTTC. The encoded protein is CATSRDPPGLAGHNEQFF.

Written as DNA, the CDR3 is TGTGCCTGGATCTACGTGAACACCGGGGAGCTGTTTTTT. It is translated as CAWIYVNTGELFF. The chain links TRBV30 to TRBJ2-2, with no clear D. With 4 bases removed from V and 1 base from J, the gap between germline ends came to 7 bases. The CDR3 contains 13 residues. Germline V lookup: CDR1 GTSNPN, CDR2 SVGIG (reference sequence).

This clonotype was seen only a few times. This rearrangement joins TRBV6-5 to TRBJ2-3; D call uncertain. Between the trimmed V and J ends, which lost 1 base and 2 bases, there was a span of 10 bases. The CDR3 has 15 residues. The germline gives CDR1 MNHEY, CDR2 SVGAGI. In DNA, the CDR3 is TGTGCCAGCAGTTACTGGAAGCCAGACACAGATACGCAGTATTTT. Translating it yields CASSYWKPDTDTQYF.